This T cell receptor (beta chain) derives from a study of post-analysis software for immune sequencing data. This clonotype was seen a handful of times. The antigen is not known. Broader study findings: Controls significantly exceeded multiple sclerosis patients in normalized Chao1 diversity. Included in a set of roughly five TRBV segments more frequent in patients than controls were TRBV5-6, TRBV5-1 and TRBV20-1.

The V end was cut by 5 bases, the J end by 8 bases, with 19 bases between. The germline CDR1 and CDR2 sequences are SQVTM and ANQGSEA. The length of the CDR3 is 14 residues. Included in the TCR beta cDNA libraries were unique molecular identifiers. TCRdb reprocessed the PCR reads with MiXCR, giving one entry per CDR3 protein. This table has hundreds of thousands of distinct CDR3 sequences, 25% to 30% appearing once. The receptor comes from a girl between 10 and 17 years old with multiple sclerosis. The sequenced sample consisted of blood. This chain joins TRBV29-1 and TRBJ2-1, with a tentative D call TRBD2 (6 bases). CDR3 in DNA: TGCAGCGTTAAACGGGAGAGGCGCCAGGATGAGCAGTTCTTC. Its translation is CSVKRERRQDEQFF.